Below, one T cell receptor (beta chain) is given with its context. The sample belongs to a study of OX40 agonist ivuxolimab in advanced cancers. Here immunoSEQ multiplex PCR was the method, and the copy in TCRdb shows in-frame clones only, minus some. Here the sample spans tens of thousands of clones, 65% to 85% being singletons. The V gene lost 0 bases and the J gene lost 7 bases, with 16 bases spanning the gap. This CDR3 spans 15 amino acids. Germline values: CDR1 SGHRS, CDR2 YFSETQ. The sequenced sample was CD4+ or CD8+ T cells sorted from blood, obtained in a trial of the OX40 agonist ivuxolimab. The chain uses TRBV5-1 and TRBJ1-1; D gene ambiguous. The sequence was obtained from an adult with an advanced solid tumor such as melanoma, head and neck, liver or kidney cancer. In DNA form, the CDR3 reads TGCGCCAGCAGCTTGGTCTACAGAAACACCCTTGAAGCTTTCTTT. Amino acid sequence: CASSLVYRNTLEAFF. Full variable domain (outside the CDR3, taken from reference TRBV5-1 and TRBJ1-1): KAGVTQTPRYLIKTRGQQVTLSCSPISGHRSVSWYQQTPGQGLQFLFEYFSETQRNKGNFPGRFSGRQFSNSRSEMNVSTLELGDSALYLCASSLVYRNTLEAFFGQGTRLTVV.